Below, 17 T cell receptor beta chains from the same sample are listed, as sequenced in a study of graft-versus-host responses after intestinal transplantation. The antigens for these receptors are not known. Here immunoSEQ multiplex PCR was the method, and the copy in TCRdb shows in-frame clones only, minus some. The sample has 90,000 to 95,000 clones; 75% to 95% are singletons. This specimen consisted of unstimulated CD8+ T cells sorted from spleen or lymph node cells, obtained before intestinal transplant. These receptors were collected from a human donor who received an intestinal transplant.

The chain couples TRBV28 to TRBJ2-5, with 9 bases that match TRBD1. Germline V lookup: CDR1 MDHEN, CDR2 SYDVKM. The CDR3 spans 16 residues. The J segment lost 5 bases and the V segment lost 5 bases, leaving 12 bases of the junction unmatched. DNA of the CDR3: TGTGCCAGCAGTCCAACCGGGACAGGGCTAAGGGAGACCCAGTACTTC. This codes for CASSPTGTGLRETQYF.

CDR3 coding DNA: TGTGCCAGCAGGGACAGCCCGTATAGCAATCAGCCCCAGCATTTT. Translation: CASRDSPYSNQPQHF. The chain has TRBV6-1 and TRBJ1-5, with D possibly TRBD1 on 6 matching bases. The V and J ends lost 6 bases and 0 bases respectively, with 12 bases between them. The germline gives CDR1 MNHNS, CDR2 SASEGT. The CDR3 covers 15 residues.

The chain is built from TRBV5-1 and TRBJ2-3, with D possibly TRBD1 on 5 matching bases. V gave up 2 bases and J gave up 2 bases, with 9 bases separating them. The CDR3 has 14 residues. CDR1 and CDR2 from the germline V gene are SGHRS and YFSETQ. The CDR3 DNA sequence: TGCGCCAGCAGCTTTCGCAGGGACACAGATACGCAGTATTTT. It translates to CASSFRRDTDTQYF.

This chain links TRBV23-1 with TRBJ1-1, with D perhaps matching TRBD1 (5 bases). TRBV23-1 is annotated as an ORF whose role is uncertain. With 0 bases removed from V and 8 bases from J, the gap between germline ends came to 10 bases. The length of the CDR3 is 13 residues. CDR3 nucleotides: TGCGCCAGCAGTCAATCGCCGCGGACAGAAGCTTTCTTT. Its protein product is CASSQSPRTEAFF.

A single count supports this clone. The V gene is TRBV5-1, the J gene TRBJ1-1; D might be TRBD1 (5 bases). There are 19 residues in the CDR3. V lost 2 bases and J lost 0, with 23 bases in between. CDR1 and CDR2 from the germline V gene are SGHRS and YFSETQ. In DNA, the CDR3 is TGCGCCAGCAGCTTTAGTGGGGTTTCAGGGTACGGGCTGAACACTGAAGCTTTCTTT. Protein: CASSFSGVSGYGLNTEAFF.

This sequence joins TRBV2 and TRBJ1-1; 7 positions agree with TRBD1. The CDR3 is made up of 15 amino acids. CDR1 and CDR2 (germline): SNHLY, FYNNEI. J gave up 5 bases and V 7 bases, and 13 bases lay outside the gene matches. CDR3 region: CASTYRGSGGTEAFF. The DNA for the CDR3 is TGTGCCAGCACGTACAGGGGTAGTGGGGGAACTGAAGCTTTCTTT.

This chain connects TRBV27 to TRBJ2-1; the D gene is possibly TRBD2 (6 bases). The CDR3 has 16 residues. Deletions cut 3 bases from V and 1 base from J, with 13 bases between. The germline gives CDR1 MNHEY, CDR2 SMNVEV (reference sequence). CDR3 in DNA: TGTGCCAGCAGTTTTTGGAGGGGCCCATCCTACAATGAGCAGTTCTTC. Protein product: CASSFWRGPSYNEQFF.

The rearrangement links TRBV27 to TRBJ1-1; TRBD1 matches at 9 bases. This CDR3 contains 16 residues. The junction had 8 bases not matched to a gene; V was cut back by 5 bases and J by 1 base. Germline V gives CDR1 MNHEY, CDR2 SMNVEV (reference sequence). CDR3 sequence: CASSPLVQGANTEAFF. DNA of the CDR3: TGTGCCAGCAGTCCCCTCGTACAGGGGGCGAACACTGAAGCTTTCTTT.

This clone was found a few times. The chain uses TRBV5-6 and TRBJ1-1; D not certain. The CDR3 consists of 13 residues. The V end was cut by 7 bases, the J end by 4 bases, with 14 bases between. Germline-derived CDR1 and CDR2 are SGHDT and YYEEEE. For the CDR3, the DNA is TGTGCCAGCGGAGGGATCGGGTTCACTGAAGCTTTCTTT. Its translation: CASGGIGFTEAFF.

About this clone: At one boundary the junction diverges from the germline segment, which might be a read error. The chain recombines TRBV19 with TRBJ1-1; the D is unclear. The germline V gene encodes CDR1 LNHDA and CDR2 SQIVND (reference sequence). The CDR3 is 12 amino acids. CDR3 in amino acids: CASSIGAAEAFF. The CDR3 DNA is TGTGCCAGTAGTATAGGGGCTGCTGAGGCTTTCTTT.

V and J are TRBV15 and TRBJ2-3; TRBD2 matches at 10 bases. CDR1 is LNHNV and CDR2 is YYDKDF in the germline V gene (reference sequence). This CDR3 has 15 residues. V was clipped by 4 bases and J by 6 bases; unmatched bases: 7. The DNA for the CDR3 is TGTGCCACCAGCACGAGCGGGGGGGGCCTGGATACGCAGTATTTT. Its protein is CATSTSGGGLDTQYF.

The J gene is TRBJ2-7, the V gene TRBV11-2, with 8 nucleotides matching TRBD1. V lost 2 bases, J lost 3 bases, and 15 bases stayed unmatched. The CDR3 is 18 residues long. Germline values: CDR1 SGHAT, CDR2 FQNNGV. CDR3 residues: CASSLNRVTDRVNYEQYF. CDR3 in DNA: TGTGCCAGCAGCTTAAATAGAGTAACGGACAGGGTGAACTACGAGCAGTACTTC.

This clone was counted between two and nine times. The V and J genes are TRBV4-1 and TRBJ2-7, with TRBD1 identical over 7 bases. In germline, CDR1 is MGHRA, CDR2 YSYEKL. CDR3 length: 14 residues. With V trimmed by 2 bases and J by 0 bases, 1 base remained unmatched. The CDR3 reads CASSQRQGSYEQYF. CDR3 DNA: TGCGCCAGCAGCCAAAGACAGGGCTCCTACGAGCAGTACTTC.

The J gene is TRBJ2-7, the V gene TRBV9; TRBD1 matches 7 bases. Trimming at V came to 0 bases and at J to 5 bases, leaving 5 bases not matched to a gene. There are 14 residues in the CDR3. Per the germline V gene, CDR1 is SGDLS and CDR2 is YYNGEE. This CDR3 reads CASSVVGQGDEQYF. Here the CDR3 DNA reads TGTGCCAGCAGCGTAGTAGGGCAGGGGGACGAGCAGTACTTC.

This chain uses TRBV30 with TRBJ1-5, with 7 bases matching TRBD1. CDR1 and CDR2 from the germline V gene are GTSNPN and SVGIG (reference sequence). V dropped 3 bases and J dropped 4; count of bases not matched to a gene: 3. This CDR3 comprises 13 residues. CDR3 DNA: TGTGCCTGGAGCGCACAGGGGAATCAGCCCCAGCATTTT. Its protein is CAWSAQGNQPQHF.

The V call is TRBV6-5, the J call TRBJ2-7; D is possibly TRBD2 (5 bases). V lost 6 bases, J lost 1 base, and 10 bases lay in between. CDR3 length equals 13 residues. Germline V gene data show CDR1 as MNHEY and CDR2 as SVGAGI. CDR3 sequence: CASSSEGSYEQYF. The CDR3 DNA follows: TGTGCCAGCAGCTCTGAGGGATCCTACGAGCAGTACTTC.

This chain connects TRBV6-6 to TRBJ2-1, with 7 bases lining up with TRBD2. The CDR3 loop spans 16 amino acids. Germline CDR1 MNHNY, CDR2 SVGAGI (reference sequence). The V gene end was trimmed by 2 bases and the J gene end by 2 bases; junction bases not matched to a gene: 6. CDR3 sequence: CASSYGGGATYNEQFF. In DNA, the CDR3 is TGTGCCAGCAGTTACGGGGGAGGGGCTACCTACAATGAGCAGTTCTTC.